These 16 T cell receptor beta chains originate from one sample sequenced in a study of beta chain features in type 1 diabetes. The isolated RNA, all of it, was reverse transcribed, so expressed TCRB transcripts were what got sequenced. The method was immunoSEQ multiplex PCR; TCRdb's version includes in-frame clones alone and lacks a portion of them. The sample records approximately 330,000 clones, 11% being singletons. Sequencing was performed on naive CD4+ T cells from blood. These receptors came from a woman between 25 and 40 years old in good health.

The CDR3 DNA reads as TGCAGCGTCCAGCGGGATATCGACGAGCAGTACTTC. It specifies CSVQRDIDEQYF. The gene calls are TRBV29-1 and TRBJ2-7, with 7 bases that match TRBD2. The CDR3 length is 12 residues. The V and J ends lost 6 bases and 5 bases, in that order; junction bases with no gene match: 7. The germline gives CDR1 SQVTM, CDR2 ANQGSEA.

The gene calls are TRBV7-9 and TRBJ2-7; D may be TRBD1 (6 bases). This CDR3 has 15 residues. V was trimmed by 6 bases and J by 3 bases, leaving 18 bases between them. From germline, CDR1 is SEHNR and CDR2 FQNEAQ (reference sequence). This CDR3 reads CASSPTGKTRYEQYF. CDR3 sequence (DNA): TGTGCCAGCAGTCCAACAGGGAAGACCCGCTACGAGCAGTACTTC.

This clone has only a few counts. CDR3 amino acids: CASSVERRAGSQYF. CDR3 DNA sequence: TGTGCCAGCAGCGTAGAAAGGCGTGCGGGTTCGCAGTATTTT. V is TRBV9 and J is TRBJ2-3; weak D call: TRBD2 (5 bases). The CDR3 sequence is 14 residues long. V was pared by 0 bases and J by 10 bases, with 15 bases between. In germline, CDR1 is SGDLS, CDR2 YYNGEE.

The chain carries TRBV10-3 and TRBJ2-1; the match to TRBD2 covers 8 bases. The CDR3 is 14 residues long. CDR1 ENHRY and CDR2 SYGVKD come from the germline V gene. The V and J ends lost 8 bases and 0 bases, in that order; junction bases with no gene match: 3. The CDR3: CAIVSGTSYNEQFF. CDR3 nucleotides: TGTGCCATCGTTAGCGGGACCTCCTACAATGAGCAGTTCTTC.

This chain joins TRBV9 and TRBJ1-3; D is possibly TRBD1 (6 bases). The germline gives CDR1 SGDLS, CDR2 YYNGEE. The V end lost 2 bases, the J end lost 0 bases, and 9 bases lay between the germline ends. The CDR3 length is 15 residues. In DNA form, the CDR3 reads TGTGCCAGCAGCGTGGACAGCAGCTCTGGAAACACCATATATTTT. Amino acid sequence: CASSVDSSSGNTIYF.

The chain joins TRBV9 to TRBJ2-7; perhaps TRBD2 as D (6 bases). The V end was cut by 1 base, the J end by 2 bases, with 16 bases between. The CDR3 extends over 16 amino acids. CDR1 SGDLS and CDR2 YYNGEE come from the germline V gene. The CDR3 bases are TGTGCCAGCAGCGTAAACCCATCGGGGGACGCCTACGAGCAGTACTTC. It is translated as CASSVNPSGDAYEQYF.

This clone was seen more than once but under ten times. This chain connects TRBV5-1 to TRBJ2-4; D may be TRBD2 (6 bases). Trimming removed 0 bases at V and 6 bases at J, with 10 bases between. Germline lookup yields CDR1 SGHRS and CDR2 YFSETQ. The CDR3 extends over 14 amino acids. DNA of the CDR3: TGCGCCAGCAGCTTGGACGGGAGACGAAACATTCAGTACTTC. Protein product: CASSLDGRRNIQYF.

V is TRBV11-1 and J is TRBJ2-7, with 9 positions matching TRBD2. CDR3 length: 19 amino acids. Germline CDR1 is SGHAT and CDR2 is FQDESV (reference sequence). V lost 3 bases and J lost 4; bases outside the gene matches: 19. The CDR3 DNA reads TGTGCCAGCAGCTTTCCCCGAGTTGGTCTAGCGGGATCAATGTACGAGCAGTACTTC. It is translated as CASSFPRVGLAGSMYEQYF.

Only a few counts were recorded for this clone. The chain couples TRBV28 to TRBJ2-7; TRBD2 might be the D (6 bases). V lost 5 bases, J lost 3 bases, and 14 bases lay in between. The CDR3 consists of 14 residues. From germline, CDR1 is MDHEN and CDR2 SYDVKM. The CDR3 region is CASSLKGLDYEQYF. CDR3 DNA sequence: TGTGCCAGCAGTCTCAAGGGACTGGACTACGAGCAGTACTTC.

The chain employs TRBV28 and TRBJ2-5, with 15 bases lining up with TRBD2. V lost 2 bases to trimming and J lost 4 bases; unmatched junction nucleotides: 5. The V gene's germline CDR1 is MDHEN and CDR2 SYDVKM. The CDR3 loop spans 17 amino acids. In DNA form, the CDR3 reads TGTGCCAGCAGTTTACCCGGACTAGCGGGAGGGCTAGAGACCCAGTACTTC. Encoded protein: CASSLPGLAGGLETQYF.

This clone was counted only a few times. J is TRBJ2-1 and V is TRBV5-1; TRBD2 agrees at 10 bases. This CDR3 is 15 amino acids long. Trimming removed 4 bases from V and 10 bases from J; junction bases left unmatched: 11. CDR1 and CDR2 from the germline V gene are SGHRS and YFSETQ. The chain's CDR3 is CASSLTAGGPGEQFF. In DNA, the CDR3 is TGCGCCAGCAGCCTAACAGCGGGAGGGCCAGGCGAGCAGTTCTTC.

This clone appeared a single time. This sequence joins TRBV7-9 and TRBJ1-1; 9 bases agree with TRBD1. V was pared by 5 bases and J by 1 base, with 8 bases of the junction left unmatched. The CDR3 is 16 amino acids. The germline V gene encodes CDR1 SEHNR and CDR2 FQNEAQ (reference sequence). The CDR3 here is CASSGDRAVANTEAFF. CDR3 bases: TGTGCCAGCAGCGGGGACAGGGCAGTCGCGAACACTGAAGCTTTCTTT.

The chain is built from TRBV4-3 and TRBJ2-2, with 7 bases lining up with TRBD1. Germline CDR1 LGHNA, CDR2 YSLEER. This CDR3 has 15 amino acids. The V segment lost 4 bases and the J segment 7 bases; nucleotides outside the gene matches: 9. CDR3 sequence: CASSPKQGSGGELFF. CDR3 bases: TGCGCCAGCAGCCCCAAACAGGGGAGTGGCGGGGAGCTGTTTTTT.

The chain employs TRBV28 and TRBJ1-4; possible D gene TRBD1, 5 bases. Germline CDR1 MDHEN, CDR2 SYDVKM. V lost 5 bases, J lost 4 bases, and 11 bases lay in between. This CDR3 contains 14 residues. In nucleotides, the CDR3 is TGTGCCAGCAGTCAAAGGGACTTTAATGAAAAACTGTTTTTT. Protein: CASSQRDFNEKLFF.

The chain couples TRBV6-6 to TRBJ2-2; D is unclear. The CDR3 has 13 residues. V lost 6 bases, J lost 0 bases, and 5 bases lay in between. Per the germline V gene, CDR1 is MNHNY and CDR2 is SVGAGI (reference sequence). The CDR3 region has the DNA TGTGCCAGCAGGGCTTCGAACACCGGGGAGCTGTTTTTT. This translates into CASRASNTGELFF.

The rearrangement links TRBV6-1 to TRBJ1-5, with TRBD1 matching over 10 bases. Looked up from germline, CDR1 is MNHNS and CDR2 is SASEGT. J gave up 7 bases and V 2 bases, and 8 bases lay outside the gene matches. The CDR3 contains 16 residues. The CDR3 sequence is CASSETWTGGGQPQHF. In DNA, the CDR3 is TGTGCCAGCAGTGAAACCTGGACAGGGGGAGGCCAGCCCCAGCATTTT.